Presented here are 13 T cell receptor beta chains from one specimen sequenced in a study of T-cell reconstitution after alpha-beta-depleted transplantation in children. Unique molecular identifiers were built into the TCRbeta library. MiXCR, run by TCRdb on the PCR reads, gives a single entry per CDR3 protein. The sample shows 450,000 to 600,000 distinct CDR3 sequences, roughly 13% of them seen only once. The input for sequencing was PBMCs, mostly from graft donor cells, taken 360 days after TCRalphabeta/CD19-depleted stem cell transplant. The receptors were gathered from a male patient younger than 18 who had a stem cell transplant for acute myeloid leukemia, so the T cells may come from the graft donor.

The chain carries TRBV29-1 and TRBJ2-5; D not certain. Looked up from germline, CDR1 is SQVTM and CDR2 is ANQGSEA. The V gene lost 5 bases and the J gene lost 7 bases, with 11 bases spanning the gap. CDR3 length equals 11 residues. The CDR3 loop reads CSVNPPGTQYF. The CDR3 nucleotides are TGCAGCGTTAACCCCCCAGGGACCCAGTACTTC.

This clonotype was detected a few times. V is TRBV5-1 and J is TRBJ2-7, with 16 positions matching TRBD2. The V gene's germline CDR1 is SGHRS and CDR2 YFSETQ. Trimming took 5 bases from V and 6 from J; bases not matched to a gene: 8. The CDR3 spans 16 residues. The CDR3 is CASSEGLAGGDGEQYF. In DNA form, the CDR3 reads TGCGCCAGCAGTGAGGGACTAGCGGGAGGGGATGGCGAGCAGTACTTC. The complete variable domain, with remaining parts taken from reference TRBV5-1 and TRBJ2-7, reads KAGVTQTPRYLIKTRGQQVTLSCSPISGHRSVSWYQQTPGQGLQFLFEYFSETQRNKGNFPGRFSGRQFSNSRSEMNVSTLELGDSALYLCASSEGLAGGDGEQYFGPGTRLTVT.

This clonotype has at least ten counts. The chain links TRBV29-1 to TRBJ2-3; the D is unclear. CDR1 is SQVTM and CDR2 is ANQGSEA in the germline V gene. The ends were cut back, 3 bases at V and 3 bases at J, with 7 bases in the middle. The CDR3 spans 12 residues. CDR3 sequence (DNA): TGCAGCGTTGATTTCCAAACAGATACGCAGTATTTT. Residues: CSVDFQTDTQYF.

The sample holds many counts of this clonotype. The chain couples TRBV6-5 to TRBJ2-7, with 7 bases lining up with TRBD1. This CDR3 spans 13 amino acids. Per germline, CDR1 MNHEY and CDR2 SVGAGI. The trim removed 5 bases at V and 5 bases at J, leaving 6 bases unmatched. The CDR3 loop is CASSRDSNNEQYF. The DNA of the CDR3 is TGTGCCAGCAGTCGGGACAGTAATAACGAGCAGTACTTC.

V usage is TRBV5-1 and J usage is TRBJ2-7; 9 nucleotides match TRBD1. Germline V CDR1 and CDR2: SGHRS, YFSETQ. The CDR3 loop spans 17 amino acids. J was trimmed by 0 bases and V by 2 bases; bases with no gene match: 9. CDR3 nucleotides: TGCGCCAGCAGCTTTTTGGGTCGGGACAGGGCCTCCTACGAGCAGTACTTC. Translating gives CASSFLGRDRASYEQYF.

This clonotype appeared many times. The rearrangement links TRBV29-1 to TRBJ2-7; 7 bases match TRBD1. The V gene end was trimmed by 8 bases and the J gene end by 4 bases; junction bases not matched to a gene: 5. The CDR3 runs 11 residues. CDR1 and CDR2 (germline): SQVTM, ANQGSEA. CDR3 residues: CSINRGYEQYF. CDR3 coding DNA: TGCAGCATTAACAGGGGATACGAGCAGTACTTC.

The chain carries TRBV10-3 and TRBJ2-2; D is perhaps TRBD2 (7 bases). The CDR3 has 15 residues. The germline V and J ends were trimmed by 8 bases and 1 base, with 14 bases remaining between them. The V gene's germline CDR1 is ENHRY and CDR2 SYGVKD. This chain's CDR3 is CAIQDGGRNTGELFF. CDR3 coding DNA: TGTGCCATCCAAGACGGGGGGCGGAACACCGGGGAGCTGTTTTTT.

This clonotype was found a few times. CDR3 amino acids: CASSQGRSSGRLAGELFF. The CDR3 DNA is TGTGCCAGCAGCCAAGGCCGATCTAGCGGGAGATTGGCCGGGGAGCTGTTTTTT. The chain employs TRBV4-2 and TRBJ2-2; 10 positions match TRBD2. V was clipped by 1 base and J by 6 bases; unmatched bases: 11. The CDR3 loop spans 18 amino acids. The germline V gene encodes CDR1 LGHNA and CDR2 YNFKEQ.

For the CDR3, the DNA is TGTGCCAGCGCCCCTACGGGACAGGGGACCCAGTACTTC. This translates into CASAPTGQGTQYF. V usage is TRBV12-3 or TRBV12-4 and J usage is TRBJ2-5, with 9 bases that match TRBD1. With V trimmed by 8 bases and J by 7 bases, 8 bases remained unmatched. The CDR3 covers 13 residues.

The gene calls are TRBV7-2 and TRBJ2-1; D not resolved. This CDR3 region has 15 residues. From germline, CDR1 is SGHTA and CDR2 FQGNSA. Deletions cut 6 bases from V and 8 bases from J, with 20 bases between. In nucleotides, the CDR3 is TGTGCCAGCAGTCTGCCGGGCCCTACCGACCATGAGCAGTTCTTC. Translation gives CASSLPGPTDHEQFF.

This clonotype turned up a few times. This rearrangement joins TRBV6-2 or TRBV6-3 to TRBJ2-7, with TRBD2 matching over 9 bases. The germline CDR1 and CDR2 sequences are MNHEY and SVGEGT. The CDR3 loop spans 15 amino acids. V shed 6 bases and J 4 bases; nucleotides not matched to a gene: 10. The CDR3 nucleotides read TGTGCCAGCAGCCCCTCCGGCGGGAGGGTGTACGAGCAGTACTTC. It translates to CASSPSGGRVYEQYF.

This clonotype was counted only a few times. CDR3 sequence reads: CASSVGPGGSAFYEQYF. The CDR3 region has the DNA TGTGCCAGCAGCGTAGGTCCTGGCGGATCTGCGTTCTACGAGCAGTACTTC. The chain recombines TRBV9 with TRBJ2-7; D unresolved. CDR3 length equals 17 residues. Trimming cost V 0 bases and J 3 bases, with 19 bases left between them. Germline CDR1 is SGDLS and CDR2 is YYNGEE.

This clonotype appeared a few times. The V gene is TRBV25-1, the J gene TRBJ1-2, with D possibly TRBD1 on 5 matching bases. Germline CDR1 reads MGHDK; CDR2 reads SYGVNS. The CDR3 runs to 12 residues. The V gene lost 6 bases and the J gene lost 8 bases, with 13 bases spanning the gap. Here the CDR3 DNA reads TGTGCCAGCAGCGCCCTGTGGGGGGGCTACACCTTC. This translates into CASSALWGGYTF.